This T cell receptor beta chain was obtained from a study of cytomegalovirus exposure and HLA in healthy donors (dated by TCRdb to the late 2010s). Turning to the overall study: An earlier analysis of roughly 610 of the donors reported roughly 300 Gb of sequence data and 117 million unique TCR beta sequences obtained from 180 million or so T cells. Four to six DR-DQ haplotypes were handled as single units for association and clustering because linkage in the cohort was strong. An early release covering some 640 HLA-typed donors comprised about 300 gigabases of sequencing data and tens of millions of unique TCR sequences. Among some 400 genotyped donors of the cohort, an average of approximately 250,000 unique TCR beta nucleotide sequences were sequenced per donor, roughly a sixth of them non-productive. Rather than drawing on any new phenotypic data, the later analysis identified candidate immune exposures from TCR beta sequences and the way those sequences occurred across donors. A separate validation cohort of 100 to 150 different subjects was used in addition to the 666-subject first cohort. Every repertoire in the discovery cohort had been generated on one and the same sequencing platform. Donor age, sex, ethnicity and CMV serostatus were compiled together with the repertoire data. An earlier analysis of 450 to 750 of the donors used high-throughput TCR beta sequencing to judge whether each TCR beta V gene segment behaved as functional or pseudogenic. In a later analysis, previously published TCR beta repertoires from hundreds of donors were re-analyzed and high-resolution HLA genotyping was added so that TCR occurrence patterns could be studied. Class I and class II HLA loci were covered by the typing at four-digit resolution. The study aimed to test whether signatures of past pathogen exposure could be identified by cataloging public T cell receptors. Using immunosequencing, the study profiled T cell repertoires from 640 or so subjects and related those repertoires to cytomegalovirus serostatus. Typing coverage varied by locus: about 629-630 donors for A, B, C, DRB1 and DQB1; 500 to 550 for DQA1; 606 for DPA1; approximately 450 for DPB1. The genetic ancestry cluster associated with self-reported Caucasian donors included 65% to 90% of the 300 to 400 genotyped donors. The study combined high-throughput TCR immunosequencing, statistical association of individual TCRs with disease status, and machine learning to predict cytomegalovirus infection status. Genome-wide SNP genotypes for about 60% of the roughly 700 donors were used in a later genetic analysis, which treated that subset as a discovery cohort. What the work shows at the level of the full study, not this receptor alone: Assigning TCR associations to individual alleles was difficult when HLA alleles, especially DR and DQ, strongly co-occurred. V-gene and J-gene trimming of TCR beta chains was associated with a missense DCLRE1C variant in a later genetic analysis, and the association was replicated in an independent cohort. A cluster of highly shared sequence variants was judged likely to represent a technical artifact of the sequencing pipeline. While some public TCRs were present in many individuals, most TCR sequences turned up only very rarely across donors. Sequencing depth was assumed to be roughly uniform across donors in the presence/absence analyses, though that assumption may not hold. The classifier was reported to diagnose cytomegalovirus status with high specificity and sensitivity in both the original cohort and the validation cohort. An earlier analysis of around 540 of the donors showed that most TCR beta V segments appeared in productive rearrangements either about 90% or about 30% of the time, which broadly matched IMGT annotations. The authors suggested that the approach could potentially be extended to other disease states and immunological phenotypes. The earlier analysis of almost 600 of the donors excluded roughly 17 rarely observed V segments, including chromosome 9 orphons, because counts were too low. In the study, around 160 TCR beta chains were listed as associated with cytomegalovirus. At a false discovery rate of 0.05, a later analysis linked under 20,000 TCR beta sequences to specific HLA alleles. In a later analysis, HLA-associated TCR beta chains were found to be more clonally expanded and to have lower generation probabilities than equally common non-associated chains. A further reported finding was that TCR beta sequences accurately predicted the HLA-A and HLA-B alleles for most subjects in the first cohort. A later genetic analysis reported fewer N-insertions in productive TCRs among donors in an Asian-associated ancestry cluster than the roughly 700-donor mean. A later analysis found that most CMV-associated TCR beta chains appeared HLA-restricted, with HLA associations seemingly driven largely by CMV exposure. CMV serostatus was the only immune exposure information available for the cohort. Correlated functional status among segregating V segments might reflect linkage disequilibrium, but an unknown experimental factor could not be ruled out. A later analysis reported that several top co-occurrence clusters appeared linked to parvovirus B19, influenza, CMV and Epstein-Barr virus. Only TCR beta chains were sequenced in this cohort, and the absence of alpha or paired-chain data limited detectable features. According to a later analysis, TCR association rates differed among HLA loci, with DRB1 alleles showing the most associated TCRs and HLA-C alleles showing the fewest. Because some donors lacked HLA typing at each locus, the association tests relied only on the typed subset. A few of the identified cytomegalovirus-associated TCR beta chains were confirmed in vitro to be specific for cytomegalovirus antigens.

Libraries were built with the immunoSEQ multiplex PCR assay. A mixture of 60 forward primers for TCR Vbeta segments and 13 reverse primers for TCR Jbeta segments was used in the multiplex PCR. The CDR3 region of rearranged TCR beta genes was amplified from genomic DNA by a multiplex PCR assay. Amplified TCR beta libraries were sequenced as 87-base-pair reads on the Illumina HiSeq System. The authors' analysis ran thus. Across the 670 or so repertoires, a later analysis counted some 80 million unique TCR beta chains, around 11 million of which were shared by at least two donors. A nearest-neighbor algorithm error-corrected the raw reads and collapsed the reads into unique sequences, merging closely related sequences to remove PCR and sequencing errors. To assign V, D and J gene segments, CDR3 sequences were aligned to IMGT reference sequences. Each retained sequence needed at least a six-nucleotide match to both a V gene segment and a J gene segment. Rearrangements were classified as productive when the CDR3 lacked stop codons and remained in frame with V and J, and all other rearrangements were classified as non-productive. CDR3 was defined by IMGT convention, running from the second conserved V-encoded cysteine to the conserved J-encoded phenylalanine. Sequences without an unambiguous match to a single V gene segment were excluded from the earlier analysis of approximately 600 of the donors. An earlier analysis of several hundred of the donors called V segments functional above 56.7% productive rearrangements and segregating when the between-donor standard deviation exceeded 5%. To diagnose cytomegalovirus status from the catalog of TCR beta chain sequences, a statistical classification framework was built. A later analysis assigned V and J genes by comparing TCR nucleotide sequences with IMGT/GENE-DB human TR gene sequences. Using the TCRdist pipeline, a later analysis assigned CDR3 sequences along with most-parsimonious VDJ recombination scenarios. In a later analysis, every TCR beta chain was defined by the combination of its CDR3 amino acid sequence and its V-gene family, and reads without a unique V-gene family were dropped. To address suspected cross-contamination and a sequencing artifact, a later analysis removed 550 to 750 highly shared, low-generation-probability nucleotide sequences. In a later analysis, a clonal expansion index for each public chain was calculated from normalized within-repertoire ranks of inferred template counts. In a later analysis, generation probabilities were computed using a VDJ recombination model fitted to out-of-frame rearrangements, and the results were checked against IGoR. In a later analysis, hypergeometric tests were used to score TCR-TCR, TCR-HLA and TCR-CMV co-occurrence, with a repertoire-size bias correction applied to TCR pairs. To estimate false discovery rates, a later analysis permuted the HLA or CMV assignments 20 times. In a later analysis, co-occurring TCRs were grouped using DBSCAN, with TCRdist sequence similarity added in when clustering inside HLA-allele-positive subsets. For co-occurrence clustering, repertoires with fewer than 30,000 or more than 120,000 public chains were excluded, along with four or five repertoires with anomalous nucleotide sharing. In its TCRdb copy, this immuneACCESS table keeps in-frame sequences only and misses some clones. Where compared with another copy, unresolved V genes explain less than half of these, and the others have no known cause. V and J calls and clone size are those listed in that table; D and trimming were worked out from the DNA. The sample records 210,000 or so clones, just over 75% of which are singletons. Under 0.8% of the sample is taken by the ten largest.

Comment on this clone: Its antigen remains undetermined. No base qualities exist here, and no much larger clone lies one base off it.

In total, roughly 710 healthy bone marrow donors made up the cohort. All cohort members were sampled while nominally healthy, although unrecorded immune exposures were likely present. The donor tested CMV seronegative and was one of the 352 seronegative cohort members. Each donor provided a peripheral blood sample, and peripheral blood mononuclear cells were used for TCR beta sequencing. The Qiagen DNeasy Blood Extraction Kit was used to extract genomic DNA from the blood cell samples. This TCR was recovered from a man aged 18 to 35 in good health and CMV-seronegative. The sequencing input was PBMCs.

At the DNA level, the sequence is TGCAGCGTTGCTGGCACCACTGAAGCTTTCTTT. Its amino acids are CSVAGTTEAFF. Recombination linked TRBV29-1 to TRBJ1-1; the D gene cannot be named for sure. From a lookup of the germline V gene, CDR1 and CDR2 are SQVTM and ANQGSEA. The junction shows trimming of 4 bases on V and 4 bases on J, plus 7 bases between the germline ends. From the cysteine up to the phenylalanine, the CDR3 has a length of 11 residues. Of the read, only the CDR3 DNA is kept; its 33 bases are in frame from base 1.